The 7 T cell receptor beta chains below were found in one sample sequenced in a study of T cells in localized non-small cell lung cancer. TCRdb's table, derived via immunoSEQ multiplex PCR, lists solely in-frame clones and lacks some. Among about 20,000 clones listed, 80% to 90% were seen once. This specimen consisted of PBMCs, obtained before any cancer treatment. The receptors come from a man aged 35 to 69 with stage II squamous cell lung carcinoma.

J is TRBJ1-6 and V is TRBV6-1; D not resolved. Germline CDR1 reads MNHNS; CDR2 reads SASEGT. V was trimmed by 5 bases and J by 7 bases, leaving 9 bases between them. This CDR3 spans 13 amino acids. The CDR3 DNA reads as TGTGCCAGCAGTTATTCGGGGAATTCACCCCTCCACTTT. The encoded protein is CASSYSGNSPLHF.

By share of the sample, this clone is medium-sized. This chain connects TRBV9 to TRBJ2-3; 11 nucleotides line up with TRBD2. CDR3 length: 16 residues. Germline V lookup: CDR1 SGDLS, CDR2 YYNGEE. V gave up 3 bases and J gave up 2 bases; unmatched junction bases: 5. CDR3: CASSGGTSGLTDTQYF. For the CDR3, the DNA is TGTGCCAGCAGCGGCGGGACTAGCGGACTCACAGATACGCAGTATTTT.

In its sample, this clone was seen a few times. The rearrangement uses TRBV5-8 and TRBJ1-1, with 9 bases fitting TRBD1. Losses at the gene ends were 5 bases for V and 5 bases for J; bases not matched to a gene: 10. CDR1 and CDR2 from the germline V gene are SGHTS and YDEGEE. The CDR3 length is 15 residues. DNA of the CDR3: TGTGCCAGCAGAGTGGGGGACAGGGAGAGGACTGAAGCTTTCTTT. This sequence encodes CASRVGDRERTEAFF.

The chain employs TRBV5-1 and TRBJ2-7; D is possibly TRBD1 or TRBD2 (5 bases each). The CDR3 sequence is 15 residues long. Trimming took 7 bases from V and 4 from J, leaving 21 bases between them. The germline gives CDR1 SGHRS, CDR2 YFSETQ. CDR3 bases: TGCGCCAGCTCAGGGACGGCGAGGAATGGGTACGAGCAGTACTTC. It codes for CASSGTARNGYEQYF.

The chain is built from TRBV7-2 and TRBJ1-5; D gene uncertain. With 0 bases removed from V and 6 bases from J, the gap between germline ends came to 12 bases. The CDR3 has 15 amino acids. In germline, CDR1 is SGHTA, CDR2 FQGNSA. CDR3 nucleotides: TGTGCCAGCAGCTTAGCCCCAACAGAGTTTCAGCCCCAGCATTTT. Its protein product is CASSLAPTEFQPQHF.

The chain combines TRBV5-8 with TRBJ1-5, with a tentative D call TRBD1 (5 bases). The germline CDR1 and CDR2 sequences are SGHTS and YDEGEE. V gave up 0 bases and J gave up 2 bases, with 9 bases separating them. This CDR3 region has 15 residues. This chain's CDR3 is CASSLDQGGNQPQHF. The DNA of the CDR3 is TGTGCCAGCAGCTTGGACCAGGGCGGCAATCAGCCCCAGCATTTT.

The chain uses TRBV7-9 and TRBJ1-2, with D possibly TRBD1 on 5 matching bases. Germline loops: CDR1 SEHNR, CDR2 FQNEAQ (reference sequence). The germline V and J ends were trimmed by 1 base and 6 bases, with 12 bases remaining between them. This CDR3 region has 14 residues. CDR3 region: CASSLGGSRDGYTF. CDR3 coding DNA: TGTGCCAGCAGCTTAGGGGGCTCCAGGGATGGCTACACCTTC.